This T cell receptor beta chain is drawn from a study of a mutant IDH1 vaccine in newly diagnosed glioma. Study as a whole: Patients got radiotherapy, temozolomide, or both beforehand, and most got both.

The CDR3 runs to 17 residues. Looked up from germline, CDR1 is SGDLS and CDR2 is YYNGEE. J gave up 4 bases and V 0 bases, and 9 bases lay outside the gene matches. As to time point: week 47, end of study. Doses consisted of 300 ug of mutant IDH1 20-mer peptide each, paired with topical imiquimod. Produced via immunoSEQ multiplex PCR; TCRdb's table is partial and in-frame only. The data contain 25,000 to 40,000 clones, 89% of them singletons. Worth noting for this clone: Its antigen is unidentified.

This TCR came from a man in his forties with glioma. The chain uses TRBV9 and TRBJ2-1; TRBD2 matches at 8 bases. The material was PBMCs, obtained from a glioma patient whose treatment included an IDH1 peptide vaccine. As DNA, the CDR3 is TGTGCCAGCAGCGTAGGAACTAGCGGAGGCCCATACAATGAGCAGTTCTTC. It specifies CASSVGTSGGPYNEQFF.